The 3 T cell receptor beta chains given below trace back to one sample, sequenced in a study of response to subunit inactivated influenza vaccine. Each CDR3 protein is one row after TCRdb ran MiXCR on the RT-PCR reads. The table lists under 550,000 distinct CDR3 sequences, approximately 7.8% of them singletons. The sample was PBMCs from blood, taken around 2 years after vaccination. The source of these receptors is a man aged 50 to 69 who received an inactivated influenza vaccine.

The chain has TRBV7-2 and TRBJ2-1; 9 bases align to TRBD1. This CDR3 is built from 16 residues. The V gene end was trimmed by 5 bases and the J gene end by 1 base; junction bases not matched to a gene: 6. CDR1 and CDR2 (germline): SGHTA, FQGNSA. CDR3 in DNA: TGTGCCAGCAGCGTACAGGGGGCTGTATCCTACAATGAGCAGTTCTTC. As protein: CASSVQGAVSYNEQFF.

Concerning this clonotype itself: With a much larger clone just one base away, this may be a read error. The chain joins TRBV29-1 to TRBJ2-7; D is ambiguous. Germline V gene lookup returns CDR1 SQVTM and CDR2 ANQGSEA. This CDR3 comprises 13 residues. V lost 0 bases and J 5 bases, leaving 11 bases between the germline ends. The CDR3 DNA follows: TGCAGCGTTGAAGATACCTCCGTCGACGAGCAGTACTTC. Translated, it gives CSVEDTSVDEQYF.

The chain employs TRBV18 and TRBJ2-1; 9 positions agree with TRBD2. This CDR3 has 16 residues. The germline V gene encodes CDR1 KGHSH and CDR2 LQKENI. Trimming cost V 5 bases and J 7 bases; bases outside gene matches: 12. The DNA of the CDR3 is TGTGCCAGCTCAATATCAGCGGGAGGATCTGGGAATGAGCAGTTCTTC. Translation: CASSISAGGSGNEQFF.